The present T cell receptor beta chain was sequenced within a study of metastatic and nonmetastatic thyroid tumors. Germline V gives CDR1 DFQATT, CDR2 SNEGSKA (reference sequence). The CDR3 runs 15 residues. Trimming shortened V by 0 bases and J by 6 bases, and 15 bases separated the two germline ends. TCRdb re-processed the PCR reads through MiXCR. Of 30,000 to 40,000 clones in the sample, roughly 36% were seen once. No patient had received any treatment before thyroid surgery. This sequence was found in a female donor with papillary thyroid cancer or a benign thyroid nodule (not recorded which). Some clones in this sample may be carry-over from other donors' samples. The specimen was tumor tissue. The rearrangement joins TRBV20-1 to TRBJ1-5; D is unclear. The CDR3 DNA is TGCAGTGCTAGAGACTTTTACGGGGTACGTCAGCCCCAGCATTTT. Its translation is CSARDFYGVRQPQHF.